This T cell receptor beta chain is from a study of CD8 T cells in Susac syndrome. cDNA came from 0.5 to 1 ug RNA primed by random hexamers. TCRdb ran MiXCR on the immunoSEQ multiplex PCR reads and lists one entry per CDR3 protein. The sample lists tens of thousands of distinct CDR3 sequences; 90% to 97% were seen once. The junction had 8 bases not matched to a gene; V was cut back by 0 bases and J by 3 bases. Germline assignment: CDR1 KGHDR and CDR2 SFDVKD. The CDR3 extends over 17 amino acids. The clonotype originates from a human donor with Susac syndrome. This chain links TRBV24-1 with TRBJ2-3; 7 bases agree with TRBD2. The sequenced material came from CD8+ T cells from PBMCs. In DNA, the CDR3 is TGTGCCACCAGTGATTTGCAAACTAGCGACGAAACAGATACGCAGTATTTT. It encodes CATSDLQTSDETDTQYF.